This TCR beta chain was recovered during a study of blood T cell repertoires in COVID-19. As processed by the authors: Amplified reference gene primers provided the basis for estimating nucleated cell counts. The repertoire was sequenced with immunoSEQ multiplex PCR; TCRdb's copy has only in-frame clones and lacks some. V and J calls and clone size are given by that table; D and trimming were obtained from the DNA. The data contain some 150,000 clones, more than 70% of them seen just once; the ten biggest clones take up approximately 13%. This CDR3 region has 16 residues. Per the germline V gene, CDR1 is SGDLS and CDR2 is YYNGEE. Losses at the gene ends were 0 bases for V and 1 base for J; bases not matched to a gene: 3.

The clonotype comes from a man aged 55 to 69 with active or convalescent COVID-19. Material for sequencing was peripheral blood. The chain is built from TRBV9 and TRBJ2-5; 10 nucleotides line up with TRBD2. CDR3 sequence reads: CASSVVASGGQETQYF. The CDR3 bases are TGTGCCAGCAGCGTAGTTGCTAGCGGGGGCCAAGAGACCCAGTACTTC.